These T cell receptor beta chains were read from a single sample in a study of CD8+ T cells in alopecia areata. This table comes from immunoSEQ multiplex PCR, and its TCRdb copy is limited to in-frame clones, with some not included. The sample lists under 300,000 clones, roughly 60% occurring once. This sample comprised CD4+ T cells sorted from blood, obtained around week 54, from a patient treated with tofacitinib. These receptor sequences come from a human donor with alopecia areata. Each CDR3 is given with its conserved first and last residue. D genes are given only for firm matches. Where a row states a size, it is once, few, many or the class of an expanded clone; other rows omit it.

CDR3aa: CASSLQPMSNYEQYF
CDR3nt: TGCGCCAGCAGCTTGCAACCGATGAGCAACTACGAGCAGTACTTC
j_gene: TRBJ2-7
v_gene: TRBV5-1
abundance: NA
d_gene: NA

CDR3aa: CASSLGGKHQPQHF
CDR3nt: TGTGCCAGCAGCTTGGGCGGGAAGCACCAGCCCCAGCATTTT
j_gene: TRBJ1-5
v_gene: TRBV7-9
abundance: NA
d_gene: NA

CDR3aa: CASSFTRDRGADTQYF
CDR3nt: TGTGCCAGCAGCTTTACCCGGGACAGGGGTGCAGATACGCAGTATTTT
j_gene: TRBJ2-3
v_gene: TRBV7-2
abundance: NA
d_gene: TRBD1

CDR3aa: CASQSFQETQYF
CDR3nt: TGTGCCTCCCAGTCTTTCCAAGAGACCCAGTACTTC
j_gene: TRBJ2-5
v_gene: TRBV6-5
abundance: NA
d_gene: NA

CDR3aa: CSGGQGDEQYF
CDR3nt: TGCAGCGGGGGACAGGGCGACGAGCAGTACTTC
j_gene: TRBJ2-7
v_gene: TRBV29-1
abundance: few
d_gene: TRBD1

CDR3aa: CAWTGTGKGNYYGYTF
CDR3nt: TGTGCCTGGACCGGGACAGGGAAAGGAAACTACTATGGCTACACCTTC
j_gene: TRBJ1-2
v_gene: TRBV30
abundance: NA
d_gene: TRBD1

CDR3aa: CASSREGGHGYNEQFF
CDR3nt: TGTGCCAGCAGTCGAGAAGGGGGCCATGGATACAATGAGCAGTTCTTC
j_gene: TRBJ2-1
v_gene: TRBV6-4
abundance: few
d_gene: TRBD1

CDR3aa: CASGISGLAYNEQFF
CDR3nt: TGTGCTAGTGGTATTTCAGGACTAGCCTACAATGAGCAGTTCTTC
j_gene: TRBJ2-1
v_gene: TRBV12-5
abundance: NA
d_gene: TRBD2

CDR3aa: CASSLSGAQETQYF
CDR3nt: TGCGCCAGCAGCTTGAGCGGGGCCCAAGAGACCCAGTACTTC
j_gene: TRBJ2-5
v_gene: TRBV5-1
abundance: NA
d_gene: TRBD2

CDR3aa: CASSAPEGRGGYTF
CDR3nt: TGTGCCAGCAGTGCCCCCGAGGGCCGGGGTGGCTACACCTTC
j_gene: TRBJ1-2
v_gene: TRBV25-1
abundance: NA
d_gene: NA

CDR3aa: CAPGLPRDYNEQFF
CDR3nt: TGTGCCCCCGGGCTCCCCAGGGACTACAATGAGCAGTTCTTC
j_gene: TRBJ2-1
v_gene: TRBV10-3
abundance: NA
d_gene: NA

CDR3aa: CAWRLLSSYEQYF
CDR3nt: TGTGCCTGGAGACTTCTCAGCTCCTACGAGCAGTACTTC
j_gene: TRBJ2-7
v_gene: TRBV30
abundance: NA
d_gene: NA

CDR3aa: CSVAVRGGTEAFF
CDR3nt: TGCAGCGTTGCGGTCCGTGGGGGCACTGAAGCTTTCTTT
j_gene: TRBJ1-1
v_gene: TRBV29-1
abundance: NA
d_gene: NA

CDR3aa: CAWSRDRGELFF
CDR3nt: TGTGCCTGGAGTCGGGACAGGGGGGAGCTGTTTTTT
j_gene: TRBJ2-2
v_gene: TRBV30
abundance: NA
d_gene: TRBD1

CDR3aa: CASSSRQGLYEQYF
CDR3nt: TGTGCCAGCTCGTCCCGACAGGGATTGTACGAGCAGTACTTC
j_gene: TRBJ2-7
v_gene: TRBV18
abundance: NA
d_gene: TRBD1

CDR3aa: CASSPSGMYSYEQYF
CDR3nt: TGTGCCAGCTCACCAAGCGGAATGTACTCCTACGAGCAGTACTTC
j_gene: TRBJ2-7
v_gene: TRBV18
abundance: NA
d_gene: NA

CDR3aa: CAIRDSGGPGETQYF
CDR3nt: TGTGCCATCAGAGATAGCGGGGGGCCGGGAGAGACCCAGTACTTC
j_gene: TRBJ2-5
v_gene: TRBV10-3
abundance: once
d_gene: TRBD2

CDR3aa: CASSSEGDYYSSYEQYF
CDR3nt: TGTGCCAGCTCGTCGGAGGGGGACTACTATAGCTCCTACGAGCAGTACTTC
j_gene: TRBJ2-7
v_gene: TRBV5-5
abundance: NA
d_gene: NA

CDR3aa: CASSQSYEQYF
CDR3nt: TGTGCCAGCAGCCAGAGCTACGAGCAGTACTTC
j_gene: TRBJ2-7
v_gene: TRBV14
abundance: few
d_gene: NA

CDR3aa: CASSDIPLGQGENEKLFF
CDR3nt: TGCGCCAGCAGCGATATACCGCTAGGACAGGGGGAAAATGAAAAACTGTTTTTT
j_gene: TRBJ1-4
v_gene: TRBV5-1
abundance: NA
d_gene: TRBD1

CDR3aa: CSVEGQTDTQYF
CDR3nt: TGCAGCGTTGAGGGACAGACAGATACGCAGTATTTT
j_gene: TRBJ2-3
v_gene: TRBV29-1
abundance: few
d_gene: TRBD1

CDR3aa: CSVERVQNGKLFF
CDR3nt: TGCAGCGTTGAGAGGGTCCAAAACGGAAAACTGTTTTTT
j_gene: TRBJ1-4
v_gene: TRBV29-1
abundance: NA
d_gene: NA

CDR3aa: CASSANRGGEAFF
CDR3nt: TGTGCCAGCAGCGCCAACAGGGGCGGAGAAGCTTTCTTT
j_gene: TRBJ1-1
v_gene: TRBV7-2
abundance: few
d_gene: TRBD1

CDR3aa: CAGWTETDTGELFF
CDR3nt: TGTGCCGGTTGGACCGAGACAGACACCGGGGAGCTGTTTTTT
j_gene: TRBJ2-2
v_gene: TRBV2
abundance: once
d_gene: NA

CDR3aa: CASSVAPKGEETQYF
CDR3nt: TGTGCCAGCAGCGTAGCACCTAAAGGCGAAGAGACCCAGTACTTC
j_gene: TRBJ2-5
v_gene: TRBV9
abundance: few
d_gene: NA

CDR3aa: CASKSGGAYNEQFF
CDR3nt: TGTGCCAGCAAATCAGGGGGGGCATACAATGAGCAGTTCTTC
j_gene: TRBJ2-1
v_gene: TRBV6-5
abundance: NA
d_gene: NA